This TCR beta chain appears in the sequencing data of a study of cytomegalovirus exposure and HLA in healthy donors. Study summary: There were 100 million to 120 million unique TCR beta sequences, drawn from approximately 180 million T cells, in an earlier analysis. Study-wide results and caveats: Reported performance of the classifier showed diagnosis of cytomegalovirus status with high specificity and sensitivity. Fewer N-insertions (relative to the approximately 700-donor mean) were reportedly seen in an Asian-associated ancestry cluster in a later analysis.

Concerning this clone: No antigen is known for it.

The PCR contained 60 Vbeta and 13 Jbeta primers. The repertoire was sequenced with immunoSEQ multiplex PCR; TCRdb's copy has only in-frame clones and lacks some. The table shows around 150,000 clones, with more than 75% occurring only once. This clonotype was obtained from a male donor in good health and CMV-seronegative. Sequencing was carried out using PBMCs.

The CDR3: CASSEGGTGGPGSPLHF. The CDR3 DNA reads as TGTGCCAGCAGTGAAGGGGGGACAGGGGGCCCGGGGTCACCCCTCCACTTT. The genes are TRBV2 and TRBJ1-6, with 12 bases that match TRBD1. Germline V gives CDR1 SNHLY, CDR2 FYNNEI. This CDR3 spans 17 amino acids. V dropped 1 base and J dropped 10; count of bases not matched to a gene: 8.